This TCR beta chain came from a study of blood T cell repertoires in COVID-19. This CDR3 has 15 amino acids. Per germline, CDR1 SGHAT and CDR2 FQNNGV. The ends lost 1 base at V and 4 bases at J; junction bases unmatched: 5. Sequenced by immunoSEQ multiplex PCR; TCRdb stores in-frame clones only, minus some. The sample lists about 120,000 clones, around 80% occurring once. Material for sequencing was peripheral blood. The clonotype comes from a man aged 70 or older with acute or convalescent COVID-19. The V gene is TRBV11-2, the J gene TRBJ2-5; TRBD2 aligns across 8 bases. The DNA of the CDR3 is TGTGCCAGCAGCTTAGGGTCGGGGGGGAGAGAGACCCAGTACTTC. It specifies CASSLGSGGRETQYF.